Each of the 14 T cell receptor beta chains below was sequenced from the same sample in a study of preoperative IRX-2 immunotherapy in early breast cancer. The repertoire was sequenced with immunoSEQ multiplex PCR; TCRdb's copy has only in-frame clones and lacks some. Here the sample spans over 60,000 clones, 94% being singletons. The treatment was: preoperative locoregional IRX-2 cytokine immunotherapy. This material was collected from a patient treated with IRX-2 immunotherapy. These receptors originate from a human donor with breast cancer.

The chain employs TRBV5-8 and TRBJ2-5; 10 nucleotides match TRBD2. J gave up 5 bases and V 2 bases, and 6 bases lay outside the gene matches. This CDR3 spans 15 amino acids. The germline gives CDR1 SGHTS, CDR2 YDEGEE. The CDR3 here is CASSFQRGGWETQYF. The CDR3 DNA is TGTGCCAGCAGCTTCCAGCGGGGGGGATGGGAGACCCAGTACTTC. The full variable domain, with the rest looked up from reference TRBV5-8 and TRBJ2-5, is EAGVTQSPTHLIKTRGQQATLRCSPISGHTSVYWYQQALGLGLQFLLWYDEGEERNRGNFPPRFSGRQFPNYSSELNVNALELEDSALYLCASSFQRGGWETQYFGPGTRLLVL.

The chain is built from TRBV11-2 and TRBJ2-7; D possibly corresponds to TRBD2 (5 bases). Germline V gene sequence: CDR1 SGHAT, CDR2 FQNNGV. This CDR3 region has 16 residues. Trimming removed 4 bases at V and 2 bases at J, with 18 bases between. DNA of the CDR3: TGTGCCAGCAGCTCCCTCGGCGGCTTGGGAGCCTACGAGCAGTACTTC. Protein product: CASSSLGGLGAYEQYF.

The chain links TRBV18 to TRBJ1-5; D is uncertain. Between the trimmed V and J ends, which lost 5 bases and 4 bases, there was a span of 15 bases. CDR1 and CDR2 from the germline V gene are KGHSH and LQKENI. The CDR3 runs 15 residues. CDR3 loop: CASSAQSALNQPQHF. DNA for the CDR3: TGTGCCAGCTCAGCCCAGTCAGCTCTAAATCAGCCCCAGCATTTT.

The V call is TRBV10-3, the J call TRBJ2-1; D is tentatively TRBD1 or TRBD2 (6 bases each). The CDR3 has 14 residues. Trimming took 6 bases from V and 2 from J, leaving 11 bases between them. Germline V gene sequence: CDR1 ENHRY, CDR2 SYGVKD. The CDR3 is CAISRGTTYNEQFF. The CDR3 DNA is TGTGCCATCAGCCGCGGGACAACCTACAATGAGCAGTTCTTC.

The chain has TRBV7-9 and TRBJ2-7, with 9 bases identical to TRBD1. This CDR3 has 15 amino acids. The germline V gene encodes CDR1 SEHNR and CDR2 FQNEAQ (reference sequence). J lost 5 bases, V lost 3 bases, and 8 bases had no gene match. This CDR3 reads CASSFPGTGNHEQYF. For the CDR3, the DNA is TGTGCCAGCAGCTTCCCCGGGACAGGGAACCACGAGCAGTACTTC. The variable domain in full, completed from reference TRBV7-9 and TRBJ2-7, reads DTGVSQNPRHKITKRGQNVTFRCDPISEHNRLYWYRQTLGQGPEFLTYFQNEAQLEKSRLLSDRFSAERPKGSFSTLEIQRTEQGDSAMYLCASSFPGTGNHEQYFGPGTRLTVT.

V is TRBV9 and J is TRBJ2-5; the D is unclear. The germline V and J ends were trimmed by 4 bases and 4 bases, with 17 bases remaining between them. Germline V gene sequence: CDR1 SGDLS, CDR2 YYNGEE. The CDR3 runs 15 residues. CDR3 DNA sequence: TGTGCCAGCAGCCCATCAGGTGTCCGTGGAGAGACCCAGTACTTC. Amino acids: CASSPSGVRGETQYF. Using reference TRBV9 and TRBJ2-5 for the parts outside the CDR3, the full variable domain is DSGVTQTPKHLITATGQRVTLRCSPRSGDLSVYWYQQSLDQGLQFLIQYYNGEERAKGNILERFSAQQFPDLHSELNLSSLELGDSALYFCASSPSGVRGETQYFGPGTRLLVL.

V gene TRBV14 combines with J gene TRBJ2-7; D uncertain. Germline CDR1 is SGHDN and CDR2 is FVKESK. The CDR3 has 17 amino acids. V was pared by 1 base and J by 0 bases, with 16 bases between. CDR3 sequence reads: CASSQAGPGVLSYEQYF. The CDR3 bases are TGTGCCAGCAGCCAAGCTGGCCCGGGCGTCCTCTCCTACGAGCAGTACTTC.

The chain joins TRBV2 to TRBJ1-5; no definite D call. The CDR3 has 13 residues. V was cut by 7 bases and J by 9 bases, with 16 bases left in between. CDR1 SNHLY and CDR2 FYNNEI come from the germline V gene. CDR3 DNA sequence: TGTGCCAGCAATCTGGCGTTAGGGAGGCCCCAGCATTTT. Translation gives CASNLALGRPQHF.

This rearrangement joins TRBV30 to TRBJ1-1; D perhaps matches TRBD1 (5 bases). CDR1 GTSNPN and CDR2 SVGIG come from the germline V gene (reference sequence). V was pared by 8 bases and J by 0 bases, with 19 bases between. The CDR3 has 15 residues. This CDR3 is CARILGAAMNTEAFF. The CDR3 coding sequence is TGTGCCCGGATTCTCGGGGCAGCCATGAACACTGAAGCTTTCTTT.

This clone was counted between two and nine times. The chain recombines TRBV19 with TRBJ2-1; D might be TRBD1 (5 bases). Trimming shortened V by 6 bases and J by 6 bases, and 21 bases separated the two germline ends. The CDR3 covers 16 residues. Germline assignment: CDR1 LNHDA and CDR2 SQIVND (reference sequence). This CDR3 is CASRPSRARRSNEQFF. CDR3 bases: TGTGCCAGTAGGCCTTCCAGGGCGCGCCGCTCCAATGAGCAGTTCTTC.

CDR3 amino acids: CASSGKREGGNTGELFF. The CDR3, as DNA: TGTGCCAGCAGCGGTAAACGCGAGGGGGGAAACACCGGGGAGCTGTTTTTT. This chain joins TRBV21-1 and TRBJ2-2. TRBV21-1 is a recognized pseudogene. This CDR3 is 17 amino acids long.

The chain joins TRBV28 to TRBJ1-5, with D hard to call. The germline V gene has CDR1 MDHEN and CDR2 SYDVKM. Trimming stripped 8 bases from V and 2 bases from J, with 19 bases between. The CDR3 loop spans 16 amino acids. DNA of the CDR3: TGTGCCAGCTCCGGTGGGTTATTAGTAGGCAATCAGCCCCAGCATTTT. It is translated as CASSGGLLVGNQPQHF.

V usage is TRBV2 and J usage is TRBJ2-5; D not resolved. The CDR3 sequence is 14 residues long. Trimming left V 4 bases short and J 1 base short, with 10 bases between. The germline gives CDR1 SNHLY, CDR2 FYNNEI. The chain's CDR3 is CASSVLTTQETQYF. In nucleotides, the CDR3 is TGTGCCAGCAGTGTTTTGACGACCCAAGAGACCCAGTACTTC.

V and J are TRBV28 and TRBJ1-5; 7 nucleotides line up with TRBD1. CDR1 MDHEN and CDR2 SYDVKM come from the germline V gene. This CDR3 spans 14 amino acids. V was pared by 6 bases and J by 3 bases, with 5 bases of the junction left unmatched. The CDR3 bases are TGTGCCAGCAGGCAGACAGGGATCAATCAGCCCCAGCATTTT. Protein sequence: CASRQTGINQPQHF.